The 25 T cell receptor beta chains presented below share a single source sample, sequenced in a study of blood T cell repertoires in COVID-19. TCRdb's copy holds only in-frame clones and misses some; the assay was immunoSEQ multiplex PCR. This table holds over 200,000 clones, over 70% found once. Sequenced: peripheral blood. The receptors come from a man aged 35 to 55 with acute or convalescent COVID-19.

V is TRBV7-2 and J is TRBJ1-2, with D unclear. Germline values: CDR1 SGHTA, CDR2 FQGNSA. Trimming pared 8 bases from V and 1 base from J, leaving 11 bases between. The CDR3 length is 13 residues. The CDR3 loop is CASDALINYGYTF. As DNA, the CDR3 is TGTGCCAGCGATGCTCTAATTAACTATGGCTACACCTTC.

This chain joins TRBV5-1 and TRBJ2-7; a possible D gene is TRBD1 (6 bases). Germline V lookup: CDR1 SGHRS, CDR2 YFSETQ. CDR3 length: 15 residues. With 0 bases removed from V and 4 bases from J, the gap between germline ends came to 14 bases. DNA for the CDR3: TGCGCCAGCAGCTTGGCCACAGGGATGGGGTACGAGCAGTACTTC. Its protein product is CASSLATGMGYEQYF.

CDR3 amino acids: CASSQDSGTSGSPYEQYF. The CDR3 nucleotides read TGCGCCAGCAGCCAAGATAGTGGAACTAGCGGGAGTCCCTACGAGCAGTACTTC. This chain links TRBV4-3 with TRBJ2-7, with TRBD2 identical over 11 bases. Germline V CDR1 and CDR2: LGHNA, YSLEER. The J segment lost 2 bases and the V segment lost 0 bases, leaving 9 bases of the junction unmatched. The CDR3 has 18 residues.

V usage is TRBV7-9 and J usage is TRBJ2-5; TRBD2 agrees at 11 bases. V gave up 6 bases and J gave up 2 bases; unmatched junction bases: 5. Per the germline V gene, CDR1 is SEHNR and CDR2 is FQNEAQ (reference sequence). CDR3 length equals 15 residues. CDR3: CASSQGLAAQETQYF. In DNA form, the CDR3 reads TGTGCCAGCAGTCAGGGACTAGCGGCACAAGAGACCCAGTACTTC.

CDR3 sequence (DNA): TGTGCCAGCAGCCGACTAGCGGGAGACGGCGGGGAGCTGTTTTTT. Translation gives CASSRLAGDGGELFF. V gene TRBV3-1 (or the pseudogene TRBV3-2) combines with J gene TRBJ2-2; 12 bases fit TRBD2. CDR1 and CDR2 from the germline V gene are LGHDT and YNNKEL (reference sequence). V was pared by 4 bases and J by 7 bases, with 4 bases of the junction left unmatched. The CDR3 extends over 15 amino acids.

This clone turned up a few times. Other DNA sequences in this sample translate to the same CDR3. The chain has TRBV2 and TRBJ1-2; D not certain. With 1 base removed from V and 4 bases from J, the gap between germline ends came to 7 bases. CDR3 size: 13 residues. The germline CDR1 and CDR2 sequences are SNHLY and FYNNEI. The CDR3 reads CASSEGAGYGYTF. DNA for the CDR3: TGTGCCAGCAGTGAAGGGGCCGGCTATGGCTACACCTTC.

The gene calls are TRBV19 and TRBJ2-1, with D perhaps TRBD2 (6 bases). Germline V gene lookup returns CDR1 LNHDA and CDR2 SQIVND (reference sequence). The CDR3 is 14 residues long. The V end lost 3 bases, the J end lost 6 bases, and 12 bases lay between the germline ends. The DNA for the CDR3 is TGTGCCAGTAGTATCCGGCAGGAGGGCAATGAGCAGTTCTTC. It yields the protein CASSIRQEGNEQFF. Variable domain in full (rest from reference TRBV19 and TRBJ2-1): DGGITQSPKYLFRKEGQNVTLSCEQNLNHDAMYWYRQDPGQGLRLIYYSQIVNDFQKGDIAEGYSVSREKKESFPLTVTSAQKNPTAFYLCASSIRQEGNEQFFGPGTRLTVL.

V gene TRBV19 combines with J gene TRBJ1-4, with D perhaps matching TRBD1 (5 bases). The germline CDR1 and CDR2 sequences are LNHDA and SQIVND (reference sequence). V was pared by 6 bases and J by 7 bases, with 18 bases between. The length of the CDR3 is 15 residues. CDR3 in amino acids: CASSIFGGGGEKLFF. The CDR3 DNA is TGTGCCAGTAGCATCTTTGGGGGAGGAGGTGAAAAACTGTTTTTT.

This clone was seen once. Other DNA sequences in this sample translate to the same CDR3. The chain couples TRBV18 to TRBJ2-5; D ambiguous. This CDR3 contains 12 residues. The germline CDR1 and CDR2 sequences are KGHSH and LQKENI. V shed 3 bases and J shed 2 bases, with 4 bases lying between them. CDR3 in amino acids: CASSPRQETQYF. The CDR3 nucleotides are TGTGCCAGCTCACCTCGGCAAGAGACCCAGTACTTC.

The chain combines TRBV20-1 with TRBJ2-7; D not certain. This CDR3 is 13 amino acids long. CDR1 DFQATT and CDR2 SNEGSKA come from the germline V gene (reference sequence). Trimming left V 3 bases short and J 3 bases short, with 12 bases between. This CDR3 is CSASGSEYYEQYF. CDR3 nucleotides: TGCAGTGCTAGTGGCTCCGAGTACTACGAGCAGTACTTC.

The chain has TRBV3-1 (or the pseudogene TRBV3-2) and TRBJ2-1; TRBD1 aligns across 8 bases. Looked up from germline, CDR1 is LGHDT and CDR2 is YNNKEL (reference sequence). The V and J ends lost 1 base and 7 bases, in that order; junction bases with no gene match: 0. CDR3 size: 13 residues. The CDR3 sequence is CASSQGTGNEQFF. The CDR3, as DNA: TGTGCCAGCAGCCAAGGGACAGGGAATGAGCAGTTCTTC.

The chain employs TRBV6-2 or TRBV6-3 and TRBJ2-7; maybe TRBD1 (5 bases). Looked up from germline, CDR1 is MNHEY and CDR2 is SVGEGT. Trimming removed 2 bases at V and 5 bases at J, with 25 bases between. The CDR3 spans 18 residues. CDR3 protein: CASSYPTASPRIVHEQYF. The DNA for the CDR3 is TGTGCCAGCAGTTACCCGACAGCTTCCCCTAGAATTGTCCACGAGCAGTACTTC.

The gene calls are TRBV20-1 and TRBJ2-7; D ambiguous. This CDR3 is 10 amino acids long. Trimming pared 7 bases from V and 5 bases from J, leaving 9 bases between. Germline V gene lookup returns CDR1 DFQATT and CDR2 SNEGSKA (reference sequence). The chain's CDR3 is CSVFSHEQYF. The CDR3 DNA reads TGCAGTGTTTTCAGTCACGAGCAGTACTTC.

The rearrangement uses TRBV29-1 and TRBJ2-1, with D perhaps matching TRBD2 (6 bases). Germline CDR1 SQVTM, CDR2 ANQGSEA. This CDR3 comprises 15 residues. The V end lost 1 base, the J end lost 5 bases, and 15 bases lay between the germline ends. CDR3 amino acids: CSVEGPSSVDNEQFF. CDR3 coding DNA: TGCAGCGTTGAAGGGCCCTCTAGCGTCGACAATGAGCAGTTCTTC.

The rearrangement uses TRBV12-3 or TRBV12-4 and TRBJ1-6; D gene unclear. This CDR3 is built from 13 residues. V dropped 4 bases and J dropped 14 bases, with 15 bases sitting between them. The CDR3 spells CASSWQIPRALHF. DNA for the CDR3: TGTGCCAGCAGTTGGCAGATCCCGCGGGCCCTCCACTTT.

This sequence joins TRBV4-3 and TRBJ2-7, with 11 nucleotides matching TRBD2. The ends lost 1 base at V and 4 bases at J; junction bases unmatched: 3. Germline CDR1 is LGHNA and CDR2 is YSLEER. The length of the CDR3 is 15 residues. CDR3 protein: CASSQALAGEYEQYF. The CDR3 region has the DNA TGCGCCAGCAGCCAAGCACTAGCGGGAGAGTACGAGCAGTACTTC.

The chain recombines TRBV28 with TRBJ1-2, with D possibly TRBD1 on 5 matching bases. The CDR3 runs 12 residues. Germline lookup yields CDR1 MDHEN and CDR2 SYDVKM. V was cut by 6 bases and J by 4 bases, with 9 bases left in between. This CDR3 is CASRSGGYGYTF. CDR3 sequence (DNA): TGTGCCAGCAGGTCCGGGGGCTATGGCTACACCTTC.

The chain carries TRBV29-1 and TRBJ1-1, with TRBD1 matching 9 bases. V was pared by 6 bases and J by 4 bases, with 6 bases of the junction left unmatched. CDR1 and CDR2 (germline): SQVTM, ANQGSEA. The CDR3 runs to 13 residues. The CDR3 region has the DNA TGCAGCGTAGGGTTGGGACAGGGCACTGAAGCTTTCTTT. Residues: CSVGLGQGTEAFF.

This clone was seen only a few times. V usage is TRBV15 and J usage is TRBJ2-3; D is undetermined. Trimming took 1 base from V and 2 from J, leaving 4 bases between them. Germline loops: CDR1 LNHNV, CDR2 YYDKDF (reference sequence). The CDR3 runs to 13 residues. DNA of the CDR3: TGTGCCACCAGCAGAGGCTACACAGATACGCAGTATTTT. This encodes CATSRGYTDTQYF. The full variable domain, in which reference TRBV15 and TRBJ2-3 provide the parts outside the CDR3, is DAMVIQNPRYQVTQFGKPVTLSCSQTLNHNVMYWYQQKSSQAPKLLFHYYDKDFNNEADTPDNFQSRRPNTSFCFLDIRSPGLGDTAMYLCATSRGYTDTQYFGPGTRLTVL.

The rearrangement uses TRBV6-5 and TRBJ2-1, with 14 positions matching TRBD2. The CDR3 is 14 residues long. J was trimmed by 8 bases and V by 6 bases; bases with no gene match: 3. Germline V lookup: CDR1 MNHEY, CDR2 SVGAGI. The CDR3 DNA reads TGTGCCAGCAGGCCGGGACTAGCGGGAGATGAGCAGTTCTTC. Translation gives CASRPGLAGDEQFF.

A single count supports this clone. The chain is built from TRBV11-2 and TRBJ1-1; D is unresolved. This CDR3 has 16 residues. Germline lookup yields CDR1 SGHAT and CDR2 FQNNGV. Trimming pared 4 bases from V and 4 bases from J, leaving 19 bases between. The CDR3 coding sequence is TGTGCCAGCAGCTCTGGTTGGGGTGAGGGTGGCACTGAAGCTTTCTTT. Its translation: CASSSGWGEGGTEAFF. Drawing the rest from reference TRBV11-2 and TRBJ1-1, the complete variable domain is EAGVAQSPRYKIIEKRQSVAFWCNPISGHATLYWYQQILGQGPKLLIQFQNNGVVDDSQLPKDRFSAERLKGVDSTLKIQPAKLEDSAVYLCASSSGWGEGGTEAFFGQGTRLTVV.

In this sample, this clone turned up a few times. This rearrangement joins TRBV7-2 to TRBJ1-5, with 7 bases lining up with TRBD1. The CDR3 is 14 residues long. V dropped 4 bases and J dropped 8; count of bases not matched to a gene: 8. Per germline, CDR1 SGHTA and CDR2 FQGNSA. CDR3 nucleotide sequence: TGTGCCAGCAGCTGGACAGGCGGTCAGGAGCCCCAGCATTTT. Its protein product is CASSWTGGQEPQHF.

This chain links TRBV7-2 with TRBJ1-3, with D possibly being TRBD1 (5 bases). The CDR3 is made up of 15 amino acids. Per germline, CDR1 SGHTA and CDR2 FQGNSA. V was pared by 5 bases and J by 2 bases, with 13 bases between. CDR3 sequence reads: CASSPLRGAGNTIYF. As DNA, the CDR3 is TGTGCCAGCAGCCCCCTCCGGGGGGCTGGAAACACCATATATTTT.

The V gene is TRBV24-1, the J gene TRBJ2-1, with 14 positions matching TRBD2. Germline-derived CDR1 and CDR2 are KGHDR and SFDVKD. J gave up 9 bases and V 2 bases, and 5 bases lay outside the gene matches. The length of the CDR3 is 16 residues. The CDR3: CATSDSTSGRAGEQFF. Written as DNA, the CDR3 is TGTGCCACCAGTGATTCGACTAGCGGGAGGGCCGGTGAGCAGTTCTTC.

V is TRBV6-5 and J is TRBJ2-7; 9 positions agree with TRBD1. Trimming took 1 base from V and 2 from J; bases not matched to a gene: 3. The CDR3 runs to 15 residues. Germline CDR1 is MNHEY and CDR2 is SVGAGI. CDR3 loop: CASSYLGTGTYEQYF. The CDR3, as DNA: TGTGCCAGCAGTTACTTGGGGACAGGGACCTACGAGCAGTACTTC.